The 18 T cell receptor beta chains below all came from one sample that was sequenced in a study of control samples from healthy donors and cancer patients. Profiling relied on immunoSEQ multiplex PCR, and the TCRdb table lists in-frame clones only, not all of them. Of about 220,000 clones in the sample, around 94% were seen once. Sequenced input: blood. These receptor sequences come from a man over 45 in good health.

This rearrangement joins TRBV5-5 to TRBJ1-5, with 7 bases lining up with TRBD1. The germline V gene has CDR1 SGHKS and CDR2 YYEKEE (reference sequence). The V gene end was trimmed by 3 bases and the J gene end by 2 bases; junction bases not matched to a gene: 8. This CDR3 contains 16 residues. The CDR3 spells CASSSTGDIGNQPQHF. In DNA, the CDR3 is TGTGCCAGCAGCTCTACAGGGGATATTGGCAATCAGCCCCAGCATTTT.

V and J are TRBV5-4 and TRBJ2-6; D gene ambiguous. Trimming took 0 bases from V and 12 from J, leaving 10 bases between them. Germline V gene data show CDR1 as SGHNT and CDR2 as YYREEE (reference sequence). This CDR3 contains 13 residues. The CDR3 here is CASSLDQITVLTF. CDR3 sequence (DNA): TGTGCCAGCAGCTTGGACCAGATCACCGTCCTGACTTTC.

V is TRBV5-4 and J is TRBJ1-6; D is perhaps TRBD1 (5 bases). Deletions cut 4 bases from V and 13 bases from J, with 12 bases between. The CDR3 covers 12 residues. Germline loops: CDR1 SGHNT, CDR2 YYREEE (reference sequence). The CDR3 DNA is TGTGCCAGCAGCCCTGGGGAGGGGCCCCTCCACTTT. Protein: CASSPGEGPLHF.

This clone was detected only once. J is TRBJ2-3 and V is TRBV27; no firm D call. The CDR3 consists of 11 residues. V was cut by 2 bases and J by 5 bases, with 2 bases left in between. Germline lookup yields CDR1 MNHEY and CDR2 SMNVEV (reference sequence). Here the CDR3 reads CASSLRDTQYF. The CDR3 DNA reads TGTGCCAGCAGTTTAAGAGATACGCAGTATTTT.

The chain uses TRBV28 and TRBJ2-1; the match to TRBD1 covers 8 bases. V lost 5 bases to trimming and J lost 5 bases; unmatched junction nucleotides: 11. This CDR3 spans 16 amino acids. Germline CDR1 and CDR2: MDHEN and SYDVKM. The CDR3: CASSPSQGQVNNEQFF. In DNA form, the CDR3 reads TGTGCCAGCAGTCCCTCCCAGGGACAGGTAAACAATGAGCAGTTCTTC.

The V call is TRBV2, the J call TRBJ2-2, with 7 bases fitting TRBD1. The V gene end was trimmed by 6 bases and the J gene end by 4 bases; junction bases not matched to a gene: 11. CDR1 is SNHLY, CDR2 FYNNEI, per germline. This CDR3 contains 16 residues. CDR3 region: CASSATRDSSTGELFF. In DNA, the CDR3 is TGTGCCAGCAGCGCTACCCGGGACAGTTCCACCGGGGAGCTGTTTTTT.

V and J are TRBV24-1 and TRBJ2-1; 10 bases match TRBD1. Trimming at V came to 4 bases and at J to 8 bases, leaving 16 bases not matched to a gene. The CDR3 has 18 residues. Germline-derived CDR1 and CDR2 are KGHDR and SFDVKD. CDR3 in amino acids: CATSEMLPGTGVFDEQFF. The CDR3 region has the DNA TGTGCCACCAGTGAAATGTTGCCCGGGACAGGGGTTTTCGATGAGCAGTTCTTC.

The chain carries TRBV2 and TRBJ2-2, with D possibly TRBD2 on 7 matching bases. The CDR3 extends over 14 amino acids. The V end lost 6 bases, the J end lost 9 bases, and 17 bases lay between the germline ends. From germline, CDR1 is SNHLY and CDR2 FYNNEI. CDR3 residues: CASSGSGGGRELFF. CDR3 DNA: TGTGCCAGCAGCGGATCTGGGGGGGGCCGGGAGCTGTTTTTT.

A remark on this clone: The same CDR3 can be traced to other DNA sequences in this sample. The V and J genes are TRBV5-1 and TRBJ1-2; D not resolved. Germline V lookup: CDR1 SGHRS, CDR2 YFSETQ. This CDR3 comprises 13 residues. V lost 0 bases, J lost 2 bases, and 5 bases lay in between. CDR3 loop: CASSLDTNYGYTF. CDR3 sequence (DNA): TGCGCCAGCAGCTTGGACACGAACTATGGCTACACCTTC.

This chain connects TRBV28 to TRBJ1-6, with 9 bases aligning to TRBD1. The germline gives CDR1 MDHEN, CDR2 SYDVKM. The CDR3 totals 15 residues. The J segment lost 7 bases and the V segment lost 5 bases, leaving 6 bases of the junction unmatched. CDR3 region: CASSGTTGGNSPLHF. The CDR3 DNA reads TGTGCCAGCAGTGGGACGACAGGGGGAAATTCACCCCTCCACTTT.

The chain is built from TRBV24-1 and TRBJ2-7, with unresolved D. The CDR3 contains 11 residues. CDR1 KGHDR and CDR2 SFDVKD come from the germline V gene. CDR3 in DNA: TGTGCCACCAGTGATCCCCCCCGCAGACTCGTC. As protein: CATSDPPRRLV.

This clone was detected once. The rearrangement joins TRBV18 to TRBJ2-7; perhaps TRBD2 as D (6 bases). Trimming shortened V by 5 bases and J by 4 bases, and 15 bases separated the two germline ends. Per germline, CDR1 KGHSH and CDR2 LQKENI. The CDR3 is 14 residues long. The CDR3 nucleotides read TGTGCCAGCTCATCGATGGGAGGAGGGTACGAGCAGTACGTC. Its protein is CASSSMGGGYEQYV.

The genes are TRBV3-1 (or the pseudogene TRBV3-2) and TRBJ2-2; D not resolved. From germline, CDR1 is LGHDT and CDR2 YNNKEL (reference sequence). V was cut by 7 bases and J by 2 bases, with 8 bases left in between. The CDR3 totals 13 residues. As DNA, the CDR3 is TGTGCCAGCACCAATTTTAACACCGGGGAGCTGTTTTTT. It translates to CASTNFNTGELFF.

In nucleotides, the CDR3 is TGTGCCAGCAGCCTGCCGTCCAGCATGAACACTGAAGCTTTCTTT. Translated: CASSLPSSMNTEAFF. The J gene is TRBJ1-1, the V gene TRBV7-8, with D unclear. The CDR3 runs to 15 residues. CDR1 is SGHVS, CDR2 FQNEAQ, per germline. V was trimmed by 5 bases and J by 0 bases, leaving 13 bases between them.

This chain links TRBV20-1 with TRBJ1-5, with 8 bases matching TRBD1. The germline V gene has CDR1 DFQATT and CDR2 SNEGSKA (reference sequence). Losses at the gene ends were 3 bases for V and 2 bases for J; bases not matched to a gene: 12. There are 17 residues in the CDR3. In DNA form, the CDR3 reads TGCAGTGCTAGTCCCATTGTAGAGACAGGGGGCAATCAGCCCCAGCATTTT. It encodes CSASPIVETGGNQPQHF.

The rearrangement uses TRBV2 and TRBJ1-5; D call uncertain. The CDR3 extends over 12 amino acids. CDR1 is SNHLY, CDR2 FYNNEI, per germline. Deletions cut 0 bases from V and 6 bases from J, with 3 bases between. CDR3 nucleotides: TGTGCCAGCAGTGAAGCCTTTCAGCCCCAGCATTTT. This translates into CASSEAFQPQHF.

The CDR3 DNA follows: TGTGCCAGCTCAGGAGACACAGATACGCAGTATTTT. Protein product: CASSGDTDTQYF. This chain uses TRBV18 with TRBJ2-3; D not certain. The CDR3 has 12 residues. V was trimmed by 5 bases and J by 2 bases, leaving 5 bases between them. Germline values: CDR1 KGHSH, CDR2 LQKENI.

The chain is built from TRBV7-9 and TRBJ2-3; 7 bases fit TRBD2. Germline V gene lookup returns CDR1 SEHNR and CDR2 FQNEAQ (reference sequence). The V gene end was trimmed by 4 bases and the J gene end by 5 bases; junction bases not matched to a gene: 12. This CDR3 is built from 16 residues. The CDR3 DNA reads as TGTGCCAGCAGCTCCGGGGGAGCGGGGAGATTAGATACGCAGTATTTT. Translation gives CASSSGGAGRLDTQYF.